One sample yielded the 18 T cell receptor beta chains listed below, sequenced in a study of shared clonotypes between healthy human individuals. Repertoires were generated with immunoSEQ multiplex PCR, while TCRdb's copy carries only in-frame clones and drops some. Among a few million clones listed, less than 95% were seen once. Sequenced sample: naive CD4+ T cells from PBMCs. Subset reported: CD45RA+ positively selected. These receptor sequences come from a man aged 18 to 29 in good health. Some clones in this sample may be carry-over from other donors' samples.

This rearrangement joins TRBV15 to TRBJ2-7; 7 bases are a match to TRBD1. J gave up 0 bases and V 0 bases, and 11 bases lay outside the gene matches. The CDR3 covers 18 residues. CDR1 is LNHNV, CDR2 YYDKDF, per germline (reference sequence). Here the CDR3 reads CATSRDGYGTERSYEQYF. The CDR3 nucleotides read TGTGCCACCAGCAGAGACGGTTACGGGACAGAACGCTCCTACGAGCAGTACTTC.

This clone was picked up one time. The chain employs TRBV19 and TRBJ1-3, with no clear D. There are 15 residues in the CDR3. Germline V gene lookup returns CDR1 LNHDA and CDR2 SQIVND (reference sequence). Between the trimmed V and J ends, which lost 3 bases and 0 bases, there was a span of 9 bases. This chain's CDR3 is CASSISYLSGNTIYF. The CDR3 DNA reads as TGTGCCAGTAGTATCAGTTACCTCTCTGGAAACACCATATATTTT.

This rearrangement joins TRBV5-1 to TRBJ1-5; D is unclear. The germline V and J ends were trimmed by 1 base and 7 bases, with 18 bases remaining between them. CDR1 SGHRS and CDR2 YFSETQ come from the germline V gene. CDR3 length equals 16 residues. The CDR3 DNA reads TGCGCCAGCAGCTTGAGGGAATCGGGGTCGGGGCAGCCCCAGCATTTT. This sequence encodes CASSLRESGSGQPQHF.

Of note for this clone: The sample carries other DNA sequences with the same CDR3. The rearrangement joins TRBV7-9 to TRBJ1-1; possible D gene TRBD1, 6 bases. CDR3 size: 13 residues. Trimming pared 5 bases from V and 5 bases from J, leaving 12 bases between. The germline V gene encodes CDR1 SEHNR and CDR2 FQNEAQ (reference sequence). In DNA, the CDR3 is TGTGCCAGCAGCCGAGGGGGTGGGACTGAAGCTTTCTTT. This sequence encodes CASSRGGGTEAFF.

The CDR3 DNA follows: TGCGCCAGCAGCTTGGGGGCAGCCTCTGGAAACACCATATATTTT. As protein: CASSLGAASGNTIYF. This rearrangement joins TRBV5-1 to TRBJ1-3; D unresolved. The V and J ends lost 0 bases and 0 bases respectively, with 7 bases between them. Germline V gene lookup returns CDR1 SGHRS and CDR2 YFSETQ. The CDR3 runs to 15 residues. Complete variable domain (other parts from reference TRBV5-1 and TRBJ1-3): KAGVTQTPRYLIKTRGQQVTLSCSPISGHRSVSWYQQTPGQGLQFLFEYFSETQRNKGNFPGRFSGRQFSNSRSEMNVSTLELGDSALYLCASSLGAASGNTIYFGEGSWLTVV.

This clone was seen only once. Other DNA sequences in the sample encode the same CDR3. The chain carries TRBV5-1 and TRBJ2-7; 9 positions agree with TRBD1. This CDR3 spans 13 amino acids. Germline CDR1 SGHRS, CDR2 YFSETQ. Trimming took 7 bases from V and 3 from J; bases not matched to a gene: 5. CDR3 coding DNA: TGCGCCAGCTGGAGGACAGGGGACTACGAGCAGTACTTC. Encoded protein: CASWRTGDYEQYF.

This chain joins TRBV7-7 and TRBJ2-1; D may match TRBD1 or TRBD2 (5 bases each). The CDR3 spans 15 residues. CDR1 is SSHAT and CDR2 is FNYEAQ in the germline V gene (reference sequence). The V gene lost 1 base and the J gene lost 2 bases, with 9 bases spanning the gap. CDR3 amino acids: CASSLGPGPYNEQFF. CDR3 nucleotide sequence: TGTGCCAGCAGCTTAGGGCCGGGGCCCTACAATGAGCAGTTCTTC.

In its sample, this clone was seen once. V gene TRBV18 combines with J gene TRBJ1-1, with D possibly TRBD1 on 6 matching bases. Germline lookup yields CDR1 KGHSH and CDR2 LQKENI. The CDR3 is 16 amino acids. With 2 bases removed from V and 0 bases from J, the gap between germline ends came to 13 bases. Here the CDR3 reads CASSPGTLVMNTEAFF. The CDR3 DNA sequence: TGTGCCAGCTCACCAGGGACACTAGTCATGAACACTGAAGCTTTCTTT.

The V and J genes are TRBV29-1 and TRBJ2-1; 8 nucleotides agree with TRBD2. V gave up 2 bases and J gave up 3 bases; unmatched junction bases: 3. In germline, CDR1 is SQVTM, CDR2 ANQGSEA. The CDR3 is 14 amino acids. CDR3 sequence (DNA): TGCAGCGTTGAAAGACTAGCGTTCTACAATGAGCAGTTCTTC. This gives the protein CSVERLAFYNEQFF.

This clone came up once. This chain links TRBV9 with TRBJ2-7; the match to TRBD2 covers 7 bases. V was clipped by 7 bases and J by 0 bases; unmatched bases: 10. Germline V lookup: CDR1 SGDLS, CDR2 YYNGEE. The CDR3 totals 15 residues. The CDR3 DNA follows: TGTGCCAGCTCCCGGGAGGCCCAAGTCTCCTACGAGCAGTACTTC. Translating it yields CASSREAQVSYEQYF. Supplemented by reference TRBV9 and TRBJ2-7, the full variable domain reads DSGVTQTPKHLITATGQRVTLRCSPRSGDLSVYWYQQSLDQGLQFLIQYYNGEERAKGNILERFSAQQFPDLHSELNLSSLELGDSALYFCASSREAQVSYEQYFGPGTRLTVT.

CDR3 in amino acids: CASSPTVWDREDEQFF. CDR3 nucleotides: TGTGCCAGCTCACCGACCGTTTGGGACAGAGAGGATGAGCAGTTCTTC. The rearrangement joins TRBV18 to TRBJ2-1; 7 bases fit TRBD1. Germline V gene sequence: CDR1 KGHSH, CDR2 LQKENI. Unmatched junction bases numbered 13, after V lost 3 bases and J lost 8 bases. This CDR3 is 16 amino acids long.

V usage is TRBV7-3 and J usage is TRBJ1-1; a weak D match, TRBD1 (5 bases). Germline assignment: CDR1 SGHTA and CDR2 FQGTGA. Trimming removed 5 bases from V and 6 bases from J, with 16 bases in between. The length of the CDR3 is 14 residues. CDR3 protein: CASSQGPLGAEAFF. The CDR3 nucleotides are TGTGCCAGCAGCCAGGGACCGCTTGGCGCTGAAGCTTTCTTT.

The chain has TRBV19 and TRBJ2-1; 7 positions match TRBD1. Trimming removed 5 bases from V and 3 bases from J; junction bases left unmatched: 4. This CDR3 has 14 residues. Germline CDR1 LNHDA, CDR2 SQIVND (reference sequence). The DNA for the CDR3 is TGTGCCAGTAGTCCGGGACAGCTCTACAATGAGCAGTTCTTC. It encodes CASSPGQLYNEQFF.

The CDR3 is CASINRARGTEAFF. DNA of the CDR3: TGTGCCAGCATTAACAGGGCTCGGGGGACTGAAGCTTTCTTT. The genes are TRBV6-1 and TRBJ1-1; tentatively, D is TRBD1 (6 bases). This CDR3 has 14 residues. Trimming took 7 bases from V and 5 from J, leaving 17 bases between them. CDR1 and CDR2 from the germline V gene are MNHNS and SASEGT.

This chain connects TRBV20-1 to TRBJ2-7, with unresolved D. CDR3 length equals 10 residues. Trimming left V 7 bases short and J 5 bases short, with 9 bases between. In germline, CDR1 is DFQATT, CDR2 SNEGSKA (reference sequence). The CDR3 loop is CSGALNEQYF. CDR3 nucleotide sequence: TGCAGTGGAGCACTGAACGAGCAGTACTTC.

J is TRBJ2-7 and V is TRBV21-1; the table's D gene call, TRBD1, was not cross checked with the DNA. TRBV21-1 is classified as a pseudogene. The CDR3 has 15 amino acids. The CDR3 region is CASSDDRALHYEQYF. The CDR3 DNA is TGTGCCAGCAGCGACGACAGGGCCCTCCACTACGAGCAGTACTTC.

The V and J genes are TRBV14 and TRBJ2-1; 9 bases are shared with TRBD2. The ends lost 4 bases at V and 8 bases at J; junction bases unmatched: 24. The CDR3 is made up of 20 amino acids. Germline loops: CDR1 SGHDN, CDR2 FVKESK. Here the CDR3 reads CASSPLGRGEGSGRGHEQFF. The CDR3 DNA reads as TGTGCCAGCAGCCCCTTAGGCAGGGGGGAAGGTAGCGGGAGAGGGCATGAGCAGTTCTTC.

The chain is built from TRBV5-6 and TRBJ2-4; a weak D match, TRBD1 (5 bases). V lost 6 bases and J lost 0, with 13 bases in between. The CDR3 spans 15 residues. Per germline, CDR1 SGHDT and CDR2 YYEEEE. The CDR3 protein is CASTSRGVAKNIQYF. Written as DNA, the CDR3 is TGTGCCAGCACCTCTAGGGGCGTAGCCAAAAACATTCAGTACTTC.